A single sample gave rise to the 16 T cell receptor beta chains below, sequenced in a study of identical twins (dated by TCRdb to the mid-2010s). The library was obtained by 5' RACE. Instrument used: Illumina HiSeq 2000. The public sequencing data were trimmed at Q25 with fastp and processed into clonotypes with MiXCR by TCRdb, which kept only in-frame beta chains. Each CDR3 protein gets just one entry, which takes the most common genes and DNA from the rows behind it. The sample data list 200,000 to 250,000 distinct CDR3 sequences, and roughly 13% of these were observed just once. The top ten constitute around 4% of the sample. These same data were also listed under a study on yellow fever vaccine responses in identical twins.

The sample was memory (CD45RO+) T cells sorted from blood. The cell subset or site label of this sample denotes: CD45RO+ enriched T cells. All receptors derive from a woman under 30 in good health.

This clonotype was detected a few times. V usage is TRBV7-9 and J usage is TRBJ2-1, with D unclear. Germline CDR1 is SEHNR and CDR2 is FQNEAQ (reference sequence). The germline V and J ends were trimmed by 3 bases and 0 bases, with 12 bases remaining between them. This CDR3 is built from 16 residues. Here the CDR3 reads CASSFLMTLSYNEQFF. The DNA for the CDR3 is TGTGCCAGCAGCTTTTTAATGACCCTCTCCTACAATGAGCAGTTCTTC.

The rearrangement joins TRBV29-1 to TRBJ2-5; 7 nucleotides align to TRBD1. The V gene end was trimmed by 2 bases and the J gene end by 5 bases; junction bases not matched to a gene: 8. CDR1 and CDR2 from the germline V gene are SQVTM and ANQGSEA. The CDR3 contains 14 residues. In nucleotides, the CDR3 is TGCAGCGTTGAAAAGGGGGCTGGGGTTGAGACCCAGTACTTC. Protein: CSVEKGAGVETQYF.

V gene TRBV6-1 combines with J gene TRBJ2-3; D gene uncertain. Germline V gene lookup returns CDR1 MNHNS and CDR2 SASEGT. V lost 3 bases and J 2 bases, leaving 12 bases between the germline ends. The CDR3 sequence is 15 residues long. The DNA for the CDR3 is TGTGCCAGCAGTGACCGGGCCAGAAACACAGATACGCAGTATTTT. Amino acids: CASSDRARNTDTQYF.

The V call is TRBV6-2 or TRBV6-3, the J call TRBJ2-1; 7 bases agree with TRBD2. This CDR3 contains 14 residues. Looked up from germline, CDR1 is MNHEY and CDR2 is SVGEGT. V shed 8 bases and J 8 bases; nucleotides not matched to a gene: 12. This CDR3 is CASRPSGARDEQFF. As DNA, the CDR3 is TGTGCCAGCCGACCCAGCGGGGCTAGGGATGAGCAGTTCTTC.

In this sample, this clonotype turned up a few times. The gene calls are TRBV27 and TRBJ2-3, with D tentatively TRBD2 (5 bases). Trimming stripped 7 bases from V and 3 bases from J, with 17 bases between. Germline V gives CDR1 MNHEY, CDR2 SMNVEV (reference sequence). This CDR3 is built from 15 residues. In DNA form, the CDR3 reads TGTGCCAGCACCCCTCGCCGGAGGTCGACAGATACGCAGTATTTT. Residues: CASTPRRRSTDTQYF.

The rearrangement links TRBV11-3 to TRBJ2-2; 7 bases agree with TRBD1. V lost 5 bases to trimming and J lost 2 bases; unmatched junction nucleotides: 8. The CDR3 is 16 amino acids. Germline values: CDR1 SGHNT, CDR2 YENEEA. CDR3: CASSPRQGFNTGELFF. In DNA, the CDR3 is TGTGCCAGCAGCCCACGACAGGGCTTTAACACCGGGGAGCTGTTTTTT.

This clonotype was detected many times. The chain employs TRBV20-1 and TRBJ1-5; D is perhaps TRBD1 (6 bases). V lost 0 bases to trimming and J lost 4 bases, with 10 bases between them. CDR1 is DFQATT, CDR2 SNEGSKA, per germline (reference sequence). The CDR3 runs to 14 residues. The CDR3 DNA reads TGCAGTGCTAGAGATGACAGGCCTAATCAGCCCCAGCATTTT. Protein sequence: CSARDDRPNQPQHF.

At least ten counts were recorded for this clonotype. The gene calls are TRBV2 and TRBJ2-2; possibly TRBD2 for D (5 bases). The CDR3 runs to 13 residues. Germline V gene sequence: CDR1 SNHLY, CDR2 FYNNEI. V lost 4 bases and J lost 3, with 6 bases in between. The CDR3 spells CASSASHTGELFF. The CDR3 bases are TGTGCCAGCAGTGCTAGCCACACCGGGGAGCTGTTTTTT.

The chain joins TRBV29-1 to TRBJ1-1; tentative D call: TRBD1 (6 bases). CDR1 is SQVTM, CDR2 ANQGSEA, per germline. Trimming left V 4 bases short and J 5 bases short, with 23 bases between. CDR3 length equals 16 residues. In DNA, the CDR3 is TGCAGCGTTGTATCCCCAACAGGGAGGACTGATACTGAAGCTTTCTTT. It yields the protein CSVVSPTGRTDTEAFF.

The J gene is TRBJ2-4, the V gene TRBV19, with a weak D call TRBD2 (6 bases). This CDR3 region has 16 residues. V was pared by 0 bases and J by 0 bases, with 9 bases between. The germline gives CDR1 LNHDA, CDR2 SQIVND (reference sequence). CDR3 loop: CASSIDLEGAKNIQYF. DNA of the CDR3: TGTGCCAGTAGTATAGATCTGGAGGGAGCCAAAAACATTCAGTACTTC.

The genes are TRBV2 and TRBJ1-6; no firm D call. Germline-derived CDR1 and CDR2 are SNHLY and FYNNEI. CDR3 size: 12 residues. V shed 6 bases and J shed 6 bases, with 6 bases lying between them. CDR3: CASRATNSPLHF. The CDR3, as DNA: TGTGCCAGCAGAGCAACTAATTCACCCCTCCACTTT.

This clonotype was counted a few times. V and J are TRBV29-1 and TRBJ1-1; tentatively, D is TRBD1 (6 bases). The V and J ends lost 4 bases and 5 bases respectively, with 11 bases between them. The CDR3 runs to 12 residues. CDR1 is SQVTM, CDR2 ANQGSEA, per germline. This CDR3 reads CSVGRQVTEAFF. The DNA for the CDR3 is TGCAGCGTTGGCCGACAGGTGACTGAAGCTTTCTTT.

V is TRBV7-6 and J is TRBJ2-1; 7 nucleotides agree with TRBD2. The junction had 5 bases not matched to a gene; V was cut back by 1 base and J by 5 bases. The CDR3 has 15 amino acids. CDR1 and CDR2 (germline): SGHVS, FNYEAQ. DNA of the CDR3: TGTGCCAGCAGCTTAGAACTAGCGAACCACAATGAGCAGTTCTTC. Its protein is CASSLELANHNEQFF.

This CDR3 reads CAISPDRSYEQYF. In DNA, the CDR3 is TGTGCCATCAGTCCGGACAGGTCCTACGAGCAGTACTTC. The chain uses TRBV10-3 and TRBJ2-7; 7 bases are shared with TRBD1. The germline V gene encodes CDR1 ENHRY and CDR2 SYGVKD. The V and J ends lost 5 bases and 1 base, in that order; junction bases with no gene match: 2. CDR3 size: 13 residues.

This clonotype was found a few times. The V and J genes are TRBV7-9 and TRBJ2-3; D possibly matches TRBD1 or TRBD2 (5 bases each). Trimming removed 5 bases from V and 4 bases from J, with 16 bases in between. This CDR3 is 15 amino acids long. Germline CDR1 is SEHNR and CDR2 is FQNEAQ (reference sequence). This CDR3 is CASSTGTPRADTQYF. Written as DNA, the CDR3 is TGTGCCAGCAGCACCGGGACCCCCAGAGCAGATACGCAGTATTTT.

This clonotype was detected ten times or more. The chain has TRBV6-4 and TRBJ2-1; 7 bases agree with TRBD1. The ends lost 0 bases at V and 10 bases at J; junction bases unmatched: 6. Germline CDR1 MRHNA, CDR2 SNTAGT. The CDR3 runs to 14 residues. Here the CDR3 DNA reads TGTGCCAGCAGTGACTCAGTTGAAGGGGGCGAGCAGTTCTTC. Amino acids: CASSDSVEGGEQFF.